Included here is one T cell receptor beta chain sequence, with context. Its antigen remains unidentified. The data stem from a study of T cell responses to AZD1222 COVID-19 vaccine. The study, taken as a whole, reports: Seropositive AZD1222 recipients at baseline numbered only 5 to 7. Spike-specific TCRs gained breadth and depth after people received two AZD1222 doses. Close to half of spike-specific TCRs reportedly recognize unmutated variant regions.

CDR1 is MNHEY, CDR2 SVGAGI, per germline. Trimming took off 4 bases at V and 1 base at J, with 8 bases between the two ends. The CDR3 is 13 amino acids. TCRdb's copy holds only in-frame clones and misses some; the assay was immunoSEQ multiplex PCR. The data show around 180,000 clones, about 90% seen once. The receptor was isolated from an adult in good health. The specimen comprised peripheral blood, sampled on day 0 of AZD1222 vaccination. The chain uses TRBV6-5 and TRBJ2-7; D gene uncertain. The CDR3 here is CASSWSFSYEQYF. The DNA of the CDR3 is TGTGCCAGCAGTTGGAGCTTTTCCTACGAGCAGTACTTC.